Listed below are T cell receptor beta chains from one sample, sequenced in a study of T cells in Graves' hyperthyroidism and ophthalmopathy. MiXCR, applied by TCRdb to the multiplex PCR reads, yields one record per CDR3 protein. The table has around 420,000 distinct CDR3 sequences, roughly an eighth seen once. The sequencing input was blood. The receptors here all came from a woman between 18 and 29 years old with Graves' hyperthyroidism. Both conserved end residues are part of each CDR3. Fields, in order: clone size, J gene, V gene, CDR3 protein. Clone size appears in some rows only: once, few, many, or a class for an expanded clone.

size: many
J: TRBJ2-5
V: TRBV10-2
CDR3: CASSPTGGRETQYF

size: many
J: TRBJ2-5
V: TRBV29-1
CDR3: CSVQGIASGRETQYF

size: many
J: TRBJ1-5
V: TRBV12-3/TRBV12-4
CDR3: CASSPTGHGTPQHF

size: many
J: TRBJ2-1
V: TRBV9
CDR3: CASSVGPAGYNEQFF

size: many
J: TRBJ2-1
V: TRBV29-1
CDR3: CSVEDRKDRGMNEQFF

size: NA
J: TRBJ2-2
V: TRBV4-1
CDR3: CASSHGTSGSGELFF

size: few
J: TRBJ1-2
V: TRBV12-3/TRBV12-4
CDR3: CASSSGTDTGYTF

size: NA
J: TRBJ1-2
V: TRBV5-8
CDR3: CASSPLPGGYTF

size: many
J: TRBJ1-1
V: TRBV5-1
CDR3: CASSWGVNTEAFF

size: many
J: TRBJ2-1
V: TRBV29-1
CDR3: CSVVPGSVHNEQFF

size: NA
J: TRBJ2-1
V: TRBV27
CDR3: CASSPRRPLASSSYNEQFF

size: many
J: TRBJ2-1
V: TRBV5-1
CDR3: CASSLSGLAENEQFF

size: few
J: TRBJ2-5
V: TRBV12-3/TRBV12-4
CDR3: CASSPGQGGPTYQETQYF

size: few
J: TRBJ1-6
V: TRBV6-1
CDR3: CASSDRGGSYNSPLHF

size: many
J: TRBJ2-1
V: TRBV20-1
CDR3: CSARNTDRRQFF

size: many
J: TRBJ2-3
V: TRBV18
CDR3: CASSPMGLAGGPDTQYF

size: many
J: TRBJ1-1
V: TRBV5-1
CDR3: CASSVLGRNPEAFF

size: NA
J: TRBJ2-4
V: TRBV15
CDR3: CATSRVAGEGFQYF

size: NA
J: TRBJ1-2
V: TRBV10-3
CDR3: CAISAPGGDGYTF

size: many
J: TRBJ2-3
V: TRBV30
CDR3: CAWDPQRPDTQYF

size: many
J: TRBJ2-1
V: TRBV5-1
CDR3: CASSPDERNYNEQFF

size: many
J: TRBJ2-3
V: TRBV10-2
CDR3: CASSNTILSTDTQYF

size: NA
J: TRBJ2-5
V: TRBV20-1
CDR3: CSASSGRETQYF

size: many
J: TRBJ2-7
V: TRBV13
CDR3: CASSLGQSGFSYEQYF

size: NA
J: TRBJ2-6
V: TRBV10-3
CDR3: CAISESGGGAGANVLTF

size: NA
J: TRBJ1-1
V: TRBV5-1
CDR3: CASNPGQGTTEAFF

size: many
J: TRBJ1-5
V: TRBV19
CDR3: CASSPSTAYSNQPQHF

size: NA
J: TRBJ1-2
V: TRBV20-1
CDR3: CSAYGYTF

size: NA
J: TRBJ2-1
V: TRBV4-3
CDR3: CASSHEADLSSYNEQFF

size: NA
J: TRBJ2-5
V: TRBV25-1
CDR3: CASSEGRNFEETQYF

size: NA
J: TRBJ1-2
V: TRBV27
CDR3: CASSPRDGYYGYTF

size: few
J: TRBJ2-1
V: TRBV12-3/TRBV12-4
CDR3: CASSSLADSAAGEQFF

size: many
J: TRBJ2-1
V: TRBV11-3
CDR3: CASSYRDSPYNEQFF

size: NA
J: TRBJ2-3
V: TRBV27
CDR3: CASSSVVGTDTQYF

size: many
J: TRBJ1-2
V: TRBV5-1
CDR3: CASSRNGQGIYGYTF

size: many
J: TRBJ2-5
V: TRBV28
CDR3: CASSTRYSGEGETQYF

size: NA
J: TRBJ1-6
V: TRBV28
CDR3: CASSLRTASSYNSPLHF

size: many
J: TRBJ2-3
V: TRBV3-1
CDR3: CASSQDPPDTQYF

size: few
J: TRBJ1-4
V: TRBV12-3/TRBV12-4
CDR3: CASSLSQGYEKLFF

size: few
J: TRBJ1-5
V: TRBV6-6
CDR3: CASSYPARGARSNQPQHF

size: few
J: TRBJ1-4
V: TRBV5-1
CDR3: CASSLKGEKLFF

size: many
J: TRBJ1-2
V: TRBV28
CDR3: CASSSHRELTIYGYTF

size: few
J: TRBJ2-1
V: TRBV19
CDR3: CASSINGRAANEQFF

size: few
J: TRBJ2-1
V: TRBV4-3
CDR3: CASSPGAGGPYNEQFF